The 16 T cell receptor beta chains below were found in one sample sequenced in a study of T cells in localized non-small cell lung cancer. Generated by immunoSEQ multiplex PCR, the TCRdb table keeps only in-frame clones and is missing some. The table has around 34,000 clones, roughly 93% seen once. The source material was peripheral blood, sampled before any cancer treatment. All receptors come from an older female donor with stage I lung adenocarcinoma.

J is TRBJ1-1 and V is TRBV27; 7 bases align to TRBD1. The CDR3 runs to 14 residues. Looked up from germline, CDR1 is MNHEY and CDR2 is SMNVEV (reference sequence). Trimming took 4 bases from V and 1 from J; bases not matched to a gene: 3. The CDR3 DNA reads as TGTGCCAGCAGTTACCGACAGGGGAACACTGAAGCTTTCTTT. Its protein is CASSYRQGNTEAFF.

The chain joins TRBV7-3 to TRBJ1-3; TRBD1 is a possible D gene (5 bases). V lost 4 bases, J lost 1 base, and 8 bases lay in between. CDR3 length: 14 residues. The germline gives CDR1 SGHTA, CDR2 FQGTGA. CDR3 coding DNA: TGTGCCAGCAGCTCCGGGGGTTCTGGAAACACCATATATTTT. This codes for CASSSGGSGNTIYF.

The chain couples TRBV10-2 to TRBJ1-1, with D possibly TRBD1 on 6 matching bases. Germline CDR1 reads WSHSY; CDR2 reads SAAADI. This CDR3 contains 14 residues. Trimming left V 4 bases short and J 1 base short, with 10 bases between. Here the CDR3 DNA reads TGCGCCAGCAGTGGACAGGTGAGGAACACTGAAGCTTTCTTT. Residues: CASSGQVRNTEAFF.

The chain combines TRBV18 with TRBJ2-1; 10 bases are a match to TRBD2. This CDR3 is built from 16 residues. Germline lookup yields CDR1 KGHSH and CDR2 LQKENI. Trimming removed 4 bases from V and 6 bases from J; junction bases left unmatched: 9. The CDR3 bases are TGTGCCAGCTCACAAATCATCAGCGGGGGGGCCAATGAGCAGTTCTTC. As protein: CASSQIISGGANEQFF.

The V gene is TRBV10-1, the J gene TRBJ1-1; D uncertain. V lost 3 bases and J lost 3, with 17 bases in between. This CDR3 spans 16 amino acids. Germline CDR1 WNHNN, CDR2 SYGVQD (reference sequence). The CDR3, as DNA: TGCGCCAGCAGTGAACTCGCTCGCGGACGGTACACTGAAGCTTTCTTT. This codes for CASSELARGRYTEAFF.

The rearrangement joins TRBV6-4 to TRBJ2-1, with TRBD2 matching over 13 bases. This CDR3 has 19 residues. The germline V gene has CDR1 MRHNA and CDR2 SNTAGT. The V segment lost 5 bases and the J segment 6 bases; nucleotides outside the gene matches: 16. This CDR3 is CASSLTGTSGTLEGNEQFF. CDR3 sequence (DNA): TGTGCCAGCAGTCTGACCGGGACTAGCGGGACGCTCGAGGGCAATGAGCAGTTCTTC.

This clone was recorded once. CDR3 sequence (DNA): TGTGCCAGCAGTGAATCCACGCGTGGCTACACCTTC. Protein product: CASSESTRGYTF. The V gene is TRBV2, the J gene TRBJ1-2; no reliable D call. The CDR3 length is 12 residues. The V end was cut by 2 bases, the J end by 7 bases, with 8 bases between. Germline V gives CDR1 SNHLY, CDR2 FYNNEI.

V is TRBV5-4 and J is TRBJ2-2; 7 bases map to TRBD1. The ends lost 4 bases at V and 2 bases at J; junction bases unmatched: 8. Looked up from germline, CDR1 is SGHNT and CDR2 is YYREEE (reference sequence). The CDR3 is 16 residues long. CDR3: CASSPPGTENTGELFF. CDR3 DNA sequence: TGTGCCAGCAGCCCCCCCGGGACAGAAAACACCGGGGAGCTGTTTTTT.

A word on this clone: One end of the junction varies from germline; a read error may be responsible. V usage is TRBV11-2 and J usage is TRBJ2-7; 7 bases match TRBD1. The length of the CDR3 is 15 residues. CDR1 is SGHAT, CDR2 FQNNGV, per germline. The CDR3 loop reads CASTLPGTAATEQYF. In nucleotides, the CDR3 is TGTGCCAGCACCTTACCTGGGACAGCCGCCACCGAGCAGTACTTC.

This clone showed up just a few times. V and J are TRBV19 and TRBJ2-5; perhaps TRBD1 as D (5 bases). The germline CDR1 and CDR2 sequences are LNHDA and SQIVND (reference sequence). V lost 1 base and J lost 3, with 12 bases in between. The length of the CDR3 is 15 residues. CDR3 in DNA: TGTGCCAGTAGTATAGGGGGCTTTGCGAAAGAGACCCAGTACTTC. Amino acids: CASSIGGFAKETQYF.

The chain carries TRBV29-1 and TRBJ1-2, with a possible D match to TRBD1 (5 bases). Trimming removed 6 bases from V and 8 bases from J, with 22 bases in between. CDR3 length equals 14 residues. CDR1 and CDR2 from the germline V gene are SQVTM and ANQGSEA. The CDR3 nucleotides are TGCAGCGTCGACTCCGGCAGGGCTGGGAACGGCTACACCTTC. Protein product: CSVDSGRAGNGYTF.

The genes are TRBV10-3 and TRBJ2-2; a weak D match, TRBD2 (6 bases). The germline V gene encodes CDR1 ENHRY and CDR2 SYGVKD. The germline V and J ends were trimmed by 6 bases and 3 bases, with 8 bases remaining between them. The CDR3 runs 13 residues. CDR3: CAIRGTYTGELFF. CDR3 nucleotide sequence: TGTGCCATCAGGGGGACTTACACCGGGGAGCTGTTTTTT.

This clone was recorded once. V is TRBV5-1 and J is TRBJ2-7; TRBD1 matches at 9 bases. The germline V gene has CDR1 SGHRS and CDR2 YFSETQ. After removal of 4 bases from V and 4 bases from J, the junction contained 9 bases not matched to a gene. This CDR3 has 15 residues. The CDR3 reads CASSQTGTGIYEQYF. CDR3 coding DNA: TGCGCCAGCAGCCAGACCGGGACAGGGATTTACGAGCAGTACTTC.

J is TRBJ2-3 and V is TRBV21-1; the D call in the table, TRBD2, was not verified against the DNA. TRBV21-1 is classified as a pseudogene. The CDR3 extends over 16 amino acids. CDR3 sequence: CASNHNGGADTDTQYF. The DNA of the CDR3 is TGTGCCAGCAACCACAACGGCGGAGCCGACACAGATACGCAGTATTTT.

The V call is TRBV6-1, the J call TRBJ2-3; no reliable D call. In germline, CDR1 is MNHNS, CDR2 SASEGT. This CDR3 region has 15 residues. Trimming cost V 2 bases and J 5 bases, with 14 bases left between them. The CDR3 here is CASSERPYSQDTQYF. CDR3 nucleotide sequence: TGTGCCAGCAGTGAACGGCCATACAGCCAAGATACGCAGTATTTT.

This clone has just one count. The chain is built from TRBV2 and TRBJ2-3, with D unclear. The germline V and J ends were trimmed by 4 bases and 2 bases, with 10 bases remaining between them. In germline, CDR1 is SNHLY, CDR2 FYNNEI. The CDR3 runs to 14 residues. The CDR3 sequence: CASSVLVTTDTQYF. The CDR3 DNA reads TGTGCCAGCAGTGTTCTAGTTACCACAGATACGCAGTATTTT. Looking up the rest from reference TRBV2 and TRBJ2-3 gives the full variable domain: EPEVTQTPSHQVTQMGQEVILRCVPISNHLYFYWYRQILGQKVEFLVSFYNNEISEKSEIFDDQFSVERPDGSNFTLKIRSTKLEDSAMYFCASSVLVTTDTQYFGPGTRLTVL.